This T cell receptor beta chain comes out of a study of T cells expressing NK-cell markers. Study summary: Sorted CD3+CD56-NKG2C+, CD3+CD56+NKG2C+ and CD3+CD56+NKG2C- T cells supplied the TCR beta repertoires. Among the eight sequenced donors, seven tested HCMV-seropositive and one tested seronegative.

CDR3 length: 15 amino acids. Germline V gene sequence: CDR1 DFQATT, CDR2 SNEGSKA (reference sequence). To note about this clonotype: What it recognizes is unknown.

General study points: The same clonotypes also predominated in the CD3+CD56-NKG2C+ fraction of several donors.

UMIs were included in TCR beta cDNA generated by 5'RACE template switching. TCRdb reanalyzed the 5' RACE reads and collapses them to one entry per CDR3 protein, without DNA. The sample holds 550,000 to 600,000 distinct CDR3 sequences. This rearrangement joins TRBV20-1 to TRBJ2-1. Input material: blood T cells: a sorted CD56 or NKG2C T cell subset, CD4+ or CD8+ T cells, or bulk PBMC T cells (not recorded which). The clonotype originates from a man aged 18 to 29 in good health. The CDR3 sequence: CSATHGETPSNEQFF.